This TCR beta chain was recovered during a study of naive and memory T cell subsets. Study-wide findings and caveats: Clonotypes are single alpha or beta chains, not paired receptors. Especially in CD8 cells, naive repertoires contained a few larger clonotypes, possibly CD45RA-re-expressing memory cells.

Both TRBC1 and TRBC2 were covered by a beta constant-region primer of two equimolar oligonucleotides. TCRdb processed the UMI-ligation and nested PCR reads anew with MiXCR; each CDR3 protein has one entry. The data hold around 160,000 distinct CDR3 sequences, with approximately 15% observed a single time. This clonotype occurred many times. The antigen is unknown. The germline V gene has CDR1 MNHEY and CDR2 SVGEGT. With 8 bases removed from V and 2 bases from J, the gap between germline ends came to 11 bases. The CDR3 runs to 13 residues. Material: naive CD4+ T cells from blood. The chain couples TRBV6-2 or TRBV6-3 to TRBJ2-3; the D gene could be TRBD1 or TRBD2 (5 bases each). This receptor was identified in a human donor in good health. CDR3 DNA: TGTGCCAGCGTGGGACGGCTCACAGATACGCAGTATTTT. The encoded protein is CASVGRLTDTQYF.